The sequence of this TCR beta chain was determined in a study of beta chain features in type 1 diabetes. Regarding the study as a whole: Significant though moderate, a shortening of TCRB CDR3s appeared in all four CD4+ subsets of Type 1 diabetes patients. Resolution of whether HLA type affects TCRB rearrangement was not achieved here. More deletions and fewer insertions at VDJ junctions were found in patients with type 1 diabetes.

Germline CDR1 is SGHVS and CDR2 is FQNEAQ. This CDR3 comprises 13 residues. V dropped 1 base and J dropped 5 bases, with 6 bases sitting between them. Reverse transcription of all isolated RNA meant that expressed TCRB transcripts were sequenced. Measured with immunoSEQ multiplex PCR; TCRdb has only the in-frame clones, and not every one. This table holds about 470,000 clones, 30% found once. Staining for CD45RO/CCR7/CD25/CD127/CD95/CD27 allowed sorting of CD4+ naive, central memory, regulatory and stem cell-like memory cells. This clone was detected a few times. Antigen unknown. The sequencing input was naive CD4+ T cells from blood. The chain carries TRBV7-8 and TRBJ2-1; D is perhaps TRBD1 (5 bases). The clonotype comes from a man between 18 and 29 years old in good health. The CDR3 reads CASSLDRNNEQFF. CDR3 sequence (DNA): TGTGCCAGCAGCTTAGACAGGAACAATGAGCAGTTCTTC.